What follows are 12 T cell receptor beta chains derived from one specimen sequenced in a study of T cell clonality in common variable immunodeficiency. TCRdb keeps only in-frame clones here, not all; method: immunoSEQ multiplex PCR. The repertoire consists of around 60,000 clones, none detected only once. The sample comprised peripheral blood mononuclear cells. Source of these receptors: a person aged 18 to 69 in good health.

The sample holds many counts of this clone. The part of the CDR3 DNA that was read is TGTGCCAGCAGCTTTTTGACAGGGGGCACTGAA. It yields the protein CASSFLTGGTE. The whole CDR3 protein is CASSFLTGGTEAFF. V and J are TRBV11-2 and TRBJ1-1; TRBD1 matches at 9 bases. The read finishes 3 residues shy of the CDR3 end, and the germline J gene is used to complete it. This CDR3 has 14 amino acids. The ends lost 3 bases at V and 4 bases at J; junction bases unmatched: 3. Germline V gene sequence: CDR1 SGHAT, CDR2 FQNNGV.

This clone was observed at least ten times. The DNA ends 3 residues before the CDR3 does, and the rest of the CDR3 is filled in from the germline J gene. The chain joins TRBV19 to TRBJ2-7; TRBD1 aligns across 9 bases. Germline V gives CDR1 LNHDA, CDR2 SQIVND (reference sequence). CDR3 size: 15 residues. The V and J ends lost 6 bases and 3 bases, in that order; junction bases with no gene match: 9. The CDR3: CASRETGGDFYEQYF. Partial CDR3 DNA: TGTGCCAGTAGGGAGACAGGGGGAGATTTCTACGAG.

The sample holds many counts of this clone. The CDR3 goes on 3 residues after the read ends, and that part is filled in from the germline J gene. The rearrangement links TRBV5-4 to TRBJ1-1, with D possibly TRBD1 on 6 matching bases. Germline V gene data show CDR1 as SGHNT and CDR2 as YYREEE (reference sequence). CDR3 length: 12 amino acids. Trimming removed 2 bases at V and 7 bases at J, with 9 bases between. CDR3 DNA (partial): TGTGCCAGCAGCTTCAGGGGAAGTGAA. This sequence encodes CASSFRGSE. Given in full, the CDR3 is CASSFRGSEAFF.

Many counts were recorded for this clone. The read gets to within 3 residues of the CDR3 end, and the germline J gene fills in the rest. The chain uses TRBV30 and TRBJ1-2; tentative D call: TRBD1 (6 bases). Deletions cut 5 bases from V and 2 bases from J, with 9 bases between. The CDR3 runs to 12 residues. Looked up from germline, CDR1 is GTSNPN and CDR2 is SVGIG (reference sequence). The chain's CDR3 is CAWSTGNYGYTF. CDR3 bases read: TGTGCCTGGTCTACAGGGAACTATGGC.

This clone was observed at least ten times. The sequence runs out 3 residues before the end of the CDR3; the remainder is reconstructed from the germline J gene. The rearrangement joins TRBV20-1 to TRBJ2-4, with D possibly being TRBD2 (5 bases). Germline CDR1 reads DFQATT; CDR2 reads SNEGSKA (reference sequence). This CDR3 has 10 residues. CDR3 protein: CSASDDYQYF. CDR3 bases read: TGCAGTGCTAGCGACGACTAT.

This clone was counted at least ten times. The read halts 3 residues ahead of the CDR3 end, with the missing end drawn from the germline J gene. The J gene is TRBJ2-6, the V gene TRBV7-9; D is possibly TRBD1 (5 bases). The CDR3 has 14 residues. V shed 2 bases and J shed 4 bases, with 6 bases lying between them. CDR1 and CDR2 from the germline V gene are SEHNR and FQNEAQ (reference sequence). The CDR3 region is CASSLTGGANVLTF. The covered CDR3 bases are TGTGCCAGCAGCTTAACAGGCGGGGCCAACGTC.

This clone was seen ten or more times. The DNA ends 3 residues before the CDR3 does, and the rest of the CDR3 is filled in from the germline J gene. The rearrangement uses TRBV5-8 and TRBJ2-7; TRBD1 matches 11 bases. Germline V lookup: CDR1 SGHTS, CDR2 YDEGEE. The CDR3 contains 14 residues. The V and J ends lost 1 base and 6 bases, in that order; junction bases with no gene match: 3. The CDR3 bases that were read are TGTGCCAGCAGCTTGTGGGACAGGGGGGCCGAG. Protein product: CASSLWDRGAE. The entire CDR3 sequence reads CASSLWDRGAEQYF.

The table lists this clone with many counts. The read is 3 residues too short to cover the CDR3 end, so that end is filled in from the germline J gene. V is TRBV20-1 and J is TRBJ2-5, with TRBD2 matching 15 bases. V was pared by 2 bases and J by 2 bases, with 6 bases of the junction left unmatched. The germline CDR1 and CDR2 sequences are DFQATT and SNEGSKA (reference sequence). This CDR3 has 17 amino acids. Here the CDR3 reads CSARSGLAGGEQETQYF. The CDR3 DNA, read in part, is TGCAGTGCTAGATCGGGACTAGCGGGAGGAGAACAAGAGACC.

The sample holds many counts of this clone. The read is 3 residues too short to cover the CDR3 end, so that end is filled in from the germline J gene. This rearrangement joins TRBV19 to TRBJ1-4; 10 nucleotides agree with TRBD1. The CDR3 runs to 16 residues. Germline CDR1 and CDR2: LNHDA and SQIVND (reference sequence). J lost 8 bases, V lost 6 bases, and 12 bases had no gene match. The DNA read from the CDR3 is TGTGCCAGTAGCCCGGGACAGGGGAACTTCAAAGAAAAA. Protein: CASSPGQGNFKEK. The whole CDR3 is CASSPGQGNFKEKLFF.

This clone was observed many times. The DNA ends 3 residues before the CDR3 does, and the rest of the CDR3 is filled in from the germline J gene. The chain combines TRBV18 with TRBJ2-5; tentatively, D is TRBD1 (5 bases). V was trimmed by 3 bases and J by 1 base, leaving 18 bases between them. Germline values: CDR1 KGHSH, CDR2 LQKENI. The CDR3 spans 17 residues. The sequenced CDR3 bases are TGTGCCAGCTCACCGAGAACGATTGTGGGGCCCCAAGAGACC. This translates into CASSPRTIVGPQET. The full CDR3 protein is CASSPRTIVGPQETQYF.

This clone was observed many times. The read ends 3 residues before the CDR3 terminus; that terminus is restored from the germline J gene. The V gene is TRBV9, the J gene TRBJ1-1; D remains ambiguous. Trimming cost V 0 bases and J 4 bases, with 13 bases left between them. CDR1 SGDLS and CDR2 YYNGEE come from the germline V gene. The CDR3 sequence is 15 residues long. CDR3 bases read: TGTGCCAGCAGCGTAGTAACGACGGGTACCACTGAA. As protein: CASSVVTTGTTE. In full, the CDR3 reads CASSVVTTGTTEAFF.

There are many counts of this clone. The CDR3 is cut off 3 residues early in the read; its end comes from the germline J gene. The J gene is TRBJ2-1, the V gene TRBV7-2, with TRBD2 matching over 12 bases. Germline V gene lookup returns CDR1 SGHTA and CDR2 FQGNSA. The CDR3 runs to 14 residues. The trim removed 6 bases at V and 8 bases at J, leaving 5 bases unmatched. The CDR3 DNA, read in part, is TGTGCCAGCAGATGGACTAGCGGGATTGATGAG. It encodes CASRWTSGIDE. The full CDR3 protein is CASRWTSGIDEQFF. The entire variable domain, with the rest obtained from reference TRBV7-2 and TRBJ2-1, is as follows: GAGVSQSPSNKVTEKGKDVELRCDPISGHTALYWYRQSLGQGLEFLIYFQGNSAPDKSGLPSDRFSAERTGGSVSTLTIQRTQQEDSAVYLCASRWTSGIDEQFFGPGTRLTVL.